The clone carrying this T cell receptor beta chain was observed a single time. The record originates from a study of blood T cell repertoires in COVID-19. Study details: Acute-phase and convalescent COVID-19 samples originated in the United States, Italy and Spain. PBMCs, B-cell-depleted T cells, or T cells provided the cDNA or gDNA that made up the material.

In the original analysis: The assay estimated nucleated cells by amplifying reference gene primers. This table comes from immunoSEQ multiplex PCR, and its TCRdb copy is limited to in-frame clones, with some not included. That table supplies the V and J calls and clone size; D and trimming were determined from the DNA. The sample lists a few hundred thousand clones, more than 75% seen once, with over 2.5% in the top ten. Trimming took 3 bases from V and 8 from J, leaving 11 bases between them. Per the germline V gene, CDR1 is LNHNV and CDR2 is YYDKDF (reference sequence). This CDR3 is 13 amino acids long.

Sequencing was carried out using peripheral blood. This TCR was recovered from a man aged 60-69 years with acute or convalescent COVID-19. The V call is TRBV15, the J call TRBJ2-1; D perhaps matches TRBD2 (5 bases). DNA for the CDR3: TGTGCCACCAGCAGGGGCCTAGCCGATGAGCAGTTCTTC. Its protein is CATSRGLADEQFF.